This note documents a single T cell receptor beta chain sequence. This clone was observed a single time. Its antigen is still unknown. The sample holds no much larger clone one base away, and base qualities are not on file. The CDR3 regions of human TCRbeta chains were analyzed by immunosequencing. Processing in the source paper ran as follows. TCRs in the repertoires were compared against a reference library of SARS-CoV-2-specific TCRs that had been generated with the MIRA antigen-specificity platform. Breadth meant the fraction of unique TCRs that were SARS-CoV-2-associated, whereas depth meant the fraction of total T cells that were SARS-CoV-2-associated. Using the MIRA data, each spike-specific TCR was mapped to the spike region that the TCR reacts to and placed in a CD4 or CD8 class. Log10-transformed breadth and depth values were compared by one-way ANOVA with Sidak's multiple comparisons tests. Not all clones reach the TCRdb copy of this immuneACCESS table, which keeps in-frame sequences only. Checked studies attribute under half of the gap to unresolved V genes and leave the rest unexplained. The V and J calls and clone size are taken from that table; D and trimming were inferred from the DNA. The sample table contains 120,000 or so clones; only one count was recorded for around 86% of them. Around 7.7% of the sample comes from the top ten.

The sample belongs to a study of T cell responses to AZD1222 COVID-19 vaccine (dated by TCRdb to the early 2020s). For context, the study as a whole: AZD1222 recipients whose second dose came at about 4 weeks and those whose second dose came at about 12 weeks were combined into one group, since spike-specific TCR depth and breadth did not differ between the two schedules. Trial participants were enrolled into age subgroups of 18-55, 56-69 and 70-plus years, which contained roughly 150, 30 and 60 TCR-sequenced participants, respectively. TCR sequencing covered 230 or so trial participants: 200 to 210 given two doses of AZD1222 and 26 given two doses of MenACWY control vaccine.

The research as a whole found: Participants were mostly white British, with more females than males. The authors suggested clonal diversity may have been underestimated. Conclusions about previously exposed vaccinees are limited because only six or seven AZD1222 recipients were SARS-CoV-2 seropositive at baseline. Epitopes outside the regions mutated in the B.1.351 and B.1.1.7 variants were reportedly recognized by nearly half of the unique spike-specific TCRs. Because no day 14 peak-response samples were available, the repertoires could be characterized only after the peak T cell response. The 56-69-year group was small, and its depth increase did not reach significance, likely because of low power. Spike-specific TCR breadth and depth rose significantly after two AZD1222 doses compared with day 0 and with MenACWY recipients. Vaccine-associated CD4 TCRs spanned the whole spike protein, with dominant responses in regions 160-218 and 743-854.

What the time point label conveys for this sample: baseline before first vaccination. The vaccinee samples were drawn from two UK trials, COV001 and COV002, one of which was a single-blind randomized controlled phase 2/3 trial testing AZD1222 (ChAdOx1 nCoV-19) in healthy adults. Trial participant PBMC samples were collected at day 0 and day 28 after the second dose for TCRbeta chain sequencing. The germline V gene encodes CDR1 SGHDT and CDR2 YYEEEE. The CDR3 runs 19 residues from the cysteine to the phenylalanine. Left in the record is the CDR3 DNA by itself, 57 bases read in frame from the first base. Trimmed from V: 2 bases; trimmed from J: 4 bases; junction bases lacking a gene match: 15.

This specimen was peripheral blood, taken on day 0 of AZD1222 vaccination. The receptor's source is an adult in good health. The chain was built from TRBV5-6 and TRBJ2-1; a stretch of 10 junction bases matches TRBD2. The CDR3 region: CASSLTDRRTSGFYNEQFF. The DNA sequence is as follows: TGTGCCAGCAGCTTAACGGACAGAAGGACTAGCGGCTTTTACAATGAGCAGTTCTTC. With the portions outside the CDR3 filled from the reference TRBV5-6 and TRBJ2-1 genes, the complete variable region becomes DAGVTQSPTHLIKTRGQQVTLRCSPKSGHDTVSWYQQALGQGPQFIFQYYEEEERQRGNFPDRFSGHQFPNYSSELNVNALLLGDSALYLCASSLTDRRTSGFYNEQFFGPGTRLTVL.